These T cell receptor beta chains were read from a single sample in a study of Ad26.COV2.S vaccination and SARS-CoV-2 variants. Only in-frame clones appear in the TCRdb table, and some are missing; sequencing was by immunoSEQ multiplex PCR. This table holds about 280,000 clones, about 90% found once. Sequencing was performed on peripheral blood, taken in a trial of Ad26.COV2.S vaccine versus placebo. These receptors were collected from a person between 18 and 59 years old who received the Ad26.COV2.S COVID-19 vaccine or a placebo. Each CDR3 is given with its conserved first and last residue. Each record gives: J gene, clone size, V gene, D gene, CDR3 length, CDR3 protein, CDR3 DNA. D genes are given only for firm matches. Clone size appears in some rows only: once, few, many, or a class for an expanded clone.

TRBJ1-3	NA	TRBV3-1/TRBV3-2	NA	15	CASSQAPGGGNTIYF	TGTGCCAGCAGCCAAGCTCCAGGAGGGGGAAACACCATATATTTT
TRBJ2-7	once	TRBV2	NA	17	CASKSGPGPITTYEQYF	TGTGCCAGCAAGAGCGGACCCGGCCCTATTACTACCTACGAGCAGTACTTC
TRBJ2-7	NA	TRBV6-5	TRBD2	15	CASSYSVLAGFEQYF	TGTGCCAGCAGTTACTCAGTCCTAGCGGGATTTGAGCAGTACTTC
TRBJ2-7	NA	TRBV27	TRBD1	14	CASSWDRGSDEQYF	TGTGCCAGCAGTTGGGACAGGGGGAGCGACGAGCAGTACTTC
TRBJ1-5	NA	TRBV5-1	TRBD1	16	CASSWGDSLGNQPQHF	TGCGCCAGCAGCTGGGGGGACAGCCTAGGCAATCAGCCCCAGCATTTT
TRBJ1-1	NA	TRBV6-5	TRBD1	14	CASTRQGFNTEAFF	TGTGCCAGCACCCGACAGGGATTCAACACTGAAGCTTTCTTT
TRBJ2-2	NA	TRBV10-2	NA	14	CASRTGLNTGELFF	TGCGCCAGCAGGACAGGATTGAACACCGGGGAGCTGTTTTTT
TRBJ2-1	once	TRBV6-1	NA	13	CASSEQQMNEQFF	TGTGCCAGCAGTGAACAGCAAATGAATGAGCAGTTCTTC
TRBJ1-2	NA	TRBV7-9	NA	13	CASSQGRNYGYTF	TGTGCCAGCAGCCAGGGACGGAACTATGGCTACACCTTC
TRBJ1-2	NA	TRBV3-1/TRBV3-2	NA	15	CASSQDIVQNYGYTF	TGTGCCAGCAGCCAAGATATTGTGCAGAACTATGGCTACACCTTC
TRBJ2-7	NA	TRBV7-2	NA	14	CASSFRGVTYEQYF	TGTGCCAGCAGCTTCCGCGGGGTAACCTACGAGCAGTACTTC
TRBJ1-1	NA	TRBV9	NA	13	CASSVANGGEAFF	TGTGCCAGCAGCGTAGCTAACGGCGGTGAAGCTTTCTTT
TRBJ2-2	once	TRBV9	TRBD2	20	CASSPPYKTSGGPNTGELFF	TGTGCCAGCAGCCCACCATATAAGACTAGCGGGGGCCCTAACACCGGGGAGCTGTTTTTT
TRBJ2-5	NA	TRBV7-2	TRBD2	14	CASRSAGGRETQYF	TGTGCCAGCAGATCTGCGGGAGGGCGAGAGACCCAGTACTTC
TRBJ2-7	NA	TRBV7-2	TRBD1	15	CASSLTGTGINEQYF	TGTGCCAGCAGCTTGACCGGGACAGGGATCAACGAGCAGTACTTC
TRBJ2-5	NA	TRBV27	NA	14	CASSFSIALETQYF	TGTGCCAGCAGTTTCTCCATCGCCCTTGAGACCCAGTACTTC
TRBJ1-2	NA	TRBV3-1/TRBV3-2	NA	20	CASSQNGGLIPTVPGYGYTF	TGTGCCAGCAGCCAAAATGGGGGTTTGATCCCGACCGTGCCCGGCTATGGCTACACCTTC
TRBJ1-2	NA	TRBV6-2/TRBV6-3	NA	14	CASSYGTGIYGYTF	TGTGCCAGCAGTTACGGTACAGGGATCTATGGCTACACCTTC
TRBJ1-3	NA	TRBV5-4	NA	16	CASSPGGQLGGNTIYF	TGTGCCAGCAGCCCCGGAGGACAGCTAGGTGGAAACACCATATATTTT
TRBJ2-5	few	TRBV25-1	NA	17	CASSEYISTGGQETQYF	TGTGCCAGCAGTGAATATATATCGACAGGCGGCCAAGAGACCCAGTACTTC
TRBJ2-7	NA	TRBV27	TRBD1	16	CASSPGGSTFSYEQYF	TGTGCCAGCAGTCCAGGGGGCTCAACGTTTTCCTACGAGCAGTACTTC
TRBJ2-5	NA	TRBV2	TRBD2	13	CASKRGPWEAQYF	TGTGCCAGCAAGCGGGGGCCTTGGGAGGCCCAGTACTTC
TRBJ1-6	NA	TRBV28	NA	18	CASSSLGTGSSYNSPLHF	TGTGCCAGCAGTTCCCTCGGCACAGGGAGCTCCTATAATTCACCCCTCCACTTT
TRBJ1-3	NA	TRBV5-4	TRBD1	16	CASSPQGTGGRNTIYF	TGTGCCAGCAGCCCGCAGGGGACAGGGGGAAGAAACACCATATATTTT
TRBJ1-6	NA	TRBV27	NA	14	CASSLLDDNSPLHF	TGTGCCAGCAGTTTATTGGACGACAATTCACCCCTCCACTTT
TRBJ2-3	NA	TRBV25-1	TRBD2	15	CASSSGTSRTDTQYF	TGTGCCAGCAGCTCCGGGACTAGCCGCACAGATACGCAGTATTTT
TRBJ1-2	NA	TRBV9	NA	14	CASSVDSGMNGYTF	TGTGCCAGCAGCGTAGACTCAGGGATGAATGGCTACACCTTC
TRBJ2-2	NA	TRBV2	NA	15	CASTSSVSNTGELFF	TGTGCCAGCACATCTAGCGTTTCTAACACCGGGGAGCTGTTTTTT
TRBJ2-3	NA	TRBV6-1	TRBD2	18	CASSEAVYLAGGSDTQYF	TGTGCCAGCAGTGAAGCTGTTTACCTAGCGGGAGGGTCCGATACGCAGTATTTT
TRBJ2-1	NA	TRBV9	TRBD1	16	CASSAVRQGAWNEQFF	TGTGCCAGCAGCGCGGTGCGGCAGGGGGCCTGGAATGAGCAGTTCTTC
TRBJ2-3	NA	TRBV7-3	TRBD2	15	CASSSLAGVTDTQYF	TGTGCCAGCAGCTCCTTAGCGGGGGTCACAGATACGCAGTATTTT
TRBJ1-1	NA	TRBV6-9	NA	14	CASNSQAVNTEAFF	TGTGCCAGCAATTCACAGGCGGTGAACACTGAAGCTTTCTTT
TRBJ2-7	NA	TRBV30	TRBD1	12	CAWGQGINEQYF	TGTGCCTGGGGACAGGGGATAAACGAGCAGTACTTC
TRBJ1-1	once	TRBV7-9	NA	14	CASSQSLGRTEAFF	TGTGCCAGCAGCCAGAGTCTGGGGAGGACTGAAGCTTTCTTT
TRBJ2-7	NA	TRBV7-2	NA	12	CASSPRSYEQYF	TGTGCCAGCAGCCCTAGATCCTACGAGCAGTACTTC
TRBJ1-6	few	TRBV4-1	TRBD1	16	CASSQPGTGKNSPLHF	TGCGCCAGCAGCCAACCCGGGACAGGGAAAAATTCACCCCTCCACTTT
TRBJ1-3	NA	TRBV30	NA	13	CARKKDEGNTIYF	TGTGCCCGGAAAAAGGATGAAGGAAACACCATATATTTT
TRBJ2-4	NA	TRBV6-2/TRBV6-3	TRBD2	17	CASSFGLAGRAKNIQYF	TGTGCCAGCAGTTTCGGACTAGCGGGGAGAGCCAAAAACATTCAGTACTTC
TRBJ2-5	NA	TRBV15	TRBD1	16	CATSRDRGRRTETQYF	TGTGCCACCAGCAGGGACAGGGGGCGAAGAACAGAGACCCAGTACTTC
TRBJ1-1	few	TRBV3-1/TRBV3-2	NA	13	CASSLDRMSEAFF	TGTGCCAGCAGCCTCGACCGGATGAGTGAAGCTTTCTTT
TRBJ1-4	NA	TRBV27	NA	14	CASSYDRRNEKLFF	TGTGCCAGCAGTTACGACAGGAGGAATGAAAAACTGTTTTTT
TRBJ2-5	NA	TRBV27	TRBD1	16	CASSPQDRGGQETQYF	TGTGCCAGCAGTCCGCAGGACAGGGGAGGACAAGAGACCCAGTACTTC
TRBJ2-3	NA	TRBV7-2	TRBD2	18	CASSLNGVAGRGTDTQYF	TGTGCCAGCAGCTTAAATGGTGTAGCGGGAAGGGGCACAGATACGCAGTATTTT
TRBJ1-1	NA	TRBV19	NA	14	CASSAVWARTEAFF	TGTGCCAGTAGCGCAGTTTGGGCCCGAACTGAAGCTTTCTTT
TRBJ1-4	NA	TRBV4-1	TRBD1	16	CASSQHDRGANEKLFF	TGCGCCAGCAGCCAACACGACAGGGGGGCTAATGAAAAACTGTTTTTT
TRBJ1-5	NA	TRBV24-1	NA	16	CATILRDTHSNQPQHF	TGTGCCACCATACTCCGGGACACCCATAGCAATCAGCCCCAGCATTTT
TRBJ2-1	NA	TRBV11-2	TRBD2	15	CASSSVAGGEGEQFF	TGTGCCAGCAGCTCCGTAGCGGGAGGAGAGGGTGAGCAGTTCTTC
TRBJ2-3	NA	TRBV9	NA	15	CASSGKDSSTDTQYF	TGTGCCAGCAGCGGTAAGGACAGTAGCACAGATACGCAGTATTTT
TRBJ1-6	NA	TRBV19	TRBD1	14	CASLGQQGGSPLHF	TGTGCCAGCCTCGGTCAACAGGGGGGTTCACCCCTCCACTTT
TRBJ1-1	NA	TRBV12-3/TRBV12-4	NA	13	CASSLGQNTEAFF	TGTGCCAGCAGCTTAGGACAGAACACTGAAGCTTTCTTT
TRBJ1-2	NA	TRBV21-1	NA	15	CASSNGTASNYGYTF	TGTGCCAGCAGCAATGGGACAGCCTCCAACTATGGCTACACCTTC
TRBJ2-1	NA	TRBV6-6	TRBD1	13	CASRATGGNEQFF	TGTGCCAGCAGGGCAACAGGGGGAAATGAGCAGTTCTTC
TRBJ2-3	NA	TRBV3-1/TRBV3-2	NA	15	CASSHNHRGTDTQYF	TGTGCCAGCAGCCATAATCACAGGGGCACAGATACGCAGTATTTT
TRBJ2-7	NA	TRBV28	TRBD1	17	CASSSSFGTGLSYEQYF	TGTGCCAGCAGTAGCTCTTTCGGGACAGGGTTATCCTACGAGCAGTACTTC
TRBJ1-1	NA	TRBV2	NA	13	CASSTQGDTEAFF	TGTGCCAGCAGTACCCAGGGTGACACTGAAGCTTTCTTT